The next 8 T cell receptor beta chains were all read from a single sample in a study of beta chain features in type 1 diabetes. The investigators reverse transcribed all of the isolated RNA, so they sequenced expressed TCRB transcripts. Sequencing used immunoSEQ multiplex PCR; TCRdb keeps in-frame clones, though not all of them. The sample records 240,000 or so clones, around a quarter being singletons. Sequences were obtained from central memory CD4+ T cells from blood. The receptors shown here come from a man aged 30 to 39 in good health.

V usage is TRBV7-9 and J usage is TRBJ1-5, with D hard to call. From germline, CDR1 is SEHNR and CDR2 FQNEAQ (reference sequence). V was shortened by 3 bases and J by 1 base, with 1 base between the two germline ends. The CDR3 extends over 12 amino acids. CDR3 sequence (DNA): TGTGCCAGCAGCTTGAGCAATCAGCCCCAGCATTTT. This sequence encodes CASSLSNQPQHF.

The chain is built from TRBV7-9 and TRBJ2-7; D call uncertain. The CDR3 is 16 residues long. Trimming shortened V by 1 base and J by 0 bases, and 13 bases separated the two germline ends. CDR1 SEHNR and CDR2 FQNEAQ come from the germline V gene (reference sequence). The CDR3 reads CASSLGFGIDSYEQYF. For the CDR3, the DNA is TGTGCCAGCAGCTTAGGGTTTGGAATTGACTCCTACGAGCAGTACTTC.

This chain joins TRBV30 and TRBJ2-5; the match to TRBD1 covers 9 bases. Trimming cost V 3 bases and J 4 bases; bases outside gene matches: 12. This CDR3 has 16 residues. In germline, CDR1 is GTSNPN, CDR2 SVGIG (reference sequence). The CDR3 nucleotides are TGTGCCTGGAGGCCCCTTGGGACAGGGTTAGCAGAGACCCAGTACTTC. The encoded protein is CAWRPLGTGLAETQYF.

The V and J genes are TRBV5-6 and TRBJ1-5, with D tentatively TRBD1 (6 bases). CDR1 SGHDT and CDR2 YYEEEE come from the germline V gene. The CDR3 covers 14 residues. Between the trimmed V and J ends, which lost 4 bases and 5 bases, there was a span of 13 bases. The CDR3 DNA sequence: TGTGCCAGCAGCCGCGGGGCAGGGGATCAGCCCCAGCATTTT. The encoded protein is CASSRGAGDQPQHF.

With regard to this clone: An end of the junction does not agree with germline; a read error may underlie this. This chain connects TRBV30 to TRBJ1-5; the D gene is possibly TRBD1 (5 bases). This CDR3 spans 16 amino acids. Germline V lookup: CDR1 GTSNPN, CDR2 SVGIG (reference sequence). In DNA, the CDR3 is TGTGCCGGGAGTCTTCAGGGTCGCGGGAAGGATCAGCCCCAGCATTTT. Protein product: CAGSLQGRGKDQPQHF.

The rearrangement joins TRBV5-1 to TRBJ2-7; D unresolved. The CDR3 covers 15 residues. Germline CDR1 is SGHRS and CDR2 is YFSETQ. V gave up 2 bases and J gave up 2 bases, with 14 bases separating them. The CDR3 nucleotides are TGCGCCAGCAGCTTCGGAATCAACATGGCCTACGAGCAGTACTTC. It encodes CASSFGINMAYEQYF. Complete variable domain (other parts from reference TRBV5-1 and TRBJ2-7): KAGVTQTPRYLIKTRGQQVTLSCSPISGHRSVSWYQQTPGQGLQFLFEYFSETQRNKGNFPGRFSGRQFSNSRSEMNVSTLELGDSALYLCASSFGINMAYEQYFGPGTRLTVT.

This clone has only a few counts. The V and J genes are TRBV5-6 and TRBJ1-1; tentative D call: TRBD1 (6 bases). The ends were cut back, 5 bases at V and 7 bases at J, with 12 bases in the middle. The CDR3 totals 12 residues. CDR1 and CDR2 (germline): SGHDT, YYEEEE. The CDR3 nucleotides read TGTGCCAGCAGTCTTGGACAGAATGAAGCTTTCTTT. Translating gives CASSLGQNEAFF.

This clone came up a few times. The J gene is TRBJ2-4, the V gene TRBV18; D is unresolved. The germline CDR1 and CDR2 sequences are KGHSH and LQKENI. This CDR3 has 16 residues. Trimming removed 3 bases from V and 0 bases from J, with 12 bases in between. The CDR3 coding sequence is TGTGCCAGCTCACCGGCAGGAAATCGAGCCAAAAACATTCAGTACTTC. Translated, it gives CASSPAGNRAKNIQYF.